The T cell receptor beta chain under discussion was sequenced for a study of human thymus T cells. About this clone itself: Its antigen is undetermined.

The V end was cut by 0 bases, the J end by 5 bases, with 7 bases between. In germline, CDR1 is LGHNA, CDR2 YSLEER. The CDR3 spans 14 residues. Thymus was obtained from resections taken during corrective heart surgery. Each of the donors was a healthy Finnish infant who was undergoing open corrective cardiac surgery for congenital heart defects. The study's findings and limits: The related literature has documented a marked overlap of thymic repertoires among unrelated individuals. Thymic and blood repertoires seemed to favor certain V and J genes.

Libraries were prepared by immunoSEQ multiplex PCR; TCRdb keeps only in-frame clonotypes and omits some of them. This table has 100,000 to 150,000 clones, around 95% appearing once. Sequencing input: thymus tissue. The chain links TRBV4-3 to TRBJ2-2, with a weak D call TRBD2 (5 bases). The TCR sequence derives from a boy younger than two with a congenital heart defect but otherwise immunologically healthy. The CDR3 is CASSQDCGTGELFF. DNA of the CDR3: TGCGCCAGCAGCCAAGATTGCGGGACCGGGGAGCTGTTTTTT.